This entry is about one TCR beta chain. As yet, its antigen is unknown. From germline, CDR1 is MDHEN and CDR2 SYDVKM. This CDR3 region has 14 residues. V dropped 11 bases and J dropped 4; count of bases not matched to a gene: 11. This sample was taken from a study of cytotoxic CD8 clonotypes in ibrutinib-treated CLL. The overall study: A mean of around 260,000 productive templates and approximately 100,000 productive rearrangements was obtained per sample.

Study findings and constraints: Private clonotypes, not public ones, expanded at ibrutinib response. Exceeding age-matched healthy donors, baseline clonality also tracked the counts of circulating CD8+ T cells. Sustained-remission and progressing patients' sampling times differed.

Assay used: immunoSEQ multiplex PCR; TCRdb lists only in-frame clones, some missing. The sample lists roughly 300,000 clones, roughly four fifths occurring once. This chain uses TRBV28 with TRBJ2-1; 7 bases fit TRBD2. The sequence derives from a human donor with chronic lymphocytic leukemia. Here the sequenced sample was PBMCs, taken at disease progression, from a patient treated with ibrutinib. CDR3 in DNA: TGTGCCTCACAGGAAACTAGCGATTACAATGAGCAGTTCTTC. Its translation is CASQETSDYNEQFF.